This T cell receptor beta chain was recorded in a study of T cells expressing NK-cell markers. Turning to the study itself: The study drew TCR beta repertoires from sorted CD3+CD56+NKG2C+, CD3+CD56+NKG2C- and CD3+CD56-NKG2C+ T cells.

TCRdb re-called the 5' RACE reads, yielding one record per CDR3 amino acid sequence without DNA. The sample table includes about 150,000 distinct CDR3 sequences. Whole-study findings and limits: These clonotypes additionally ranked first within the CD3+CD56-NKG2C+ fraction of a few donors.

Notes on this clonotype: Its antigen remains unknown.

This sequence originates from a woman between 50 and 59 years old in good health. The sample taken for sequencing was blood T cells: a sorted CD56 or NKG2C T cell subset, CD4+ or CD8+ T cells, or bulk PBMC T cells (not recorded which).

The CDR3 is CASAAGANVLTF. The rearrangement uses TRBV6-5 and TRBJ2-6. This CDR3 has 12 amino acids. Germline V gene data show CDR1 as MNHEY and CDR2 as SVGAGI.